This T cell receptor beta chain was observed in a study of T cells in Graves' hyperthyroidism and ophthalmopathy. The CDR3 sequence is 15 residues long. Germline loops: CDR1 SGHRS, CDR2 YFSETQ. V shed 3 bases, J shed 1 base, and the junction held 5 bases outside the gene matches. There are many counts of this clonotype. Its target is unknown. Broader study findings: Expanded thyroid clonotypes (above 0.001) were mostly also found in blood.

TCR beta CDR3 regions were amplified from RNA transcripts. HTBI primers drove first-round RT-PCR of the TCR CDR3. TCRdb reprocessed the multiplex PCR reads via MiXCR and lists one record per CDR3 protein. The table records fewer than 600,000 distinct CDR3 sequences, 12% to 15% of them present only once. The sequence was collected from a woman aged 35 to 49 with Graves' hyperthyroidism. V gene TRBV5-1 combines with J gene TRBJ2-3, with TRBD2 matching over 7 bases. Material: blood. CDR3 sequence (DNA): TGCGCCAGCAGCTACGGGACTACTCGCACAGATACGCAGTATTTT. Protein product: CASSYGTTRTDTQYF.